This paragraph reports one T cell receptor (beta chain). It was cDNA, reverse transcribed from extracted RNA, that served as the sequencing template. Libraries were prepared by immunoSEQ multiplex PCR; TCRdb keeps only in-frame clonotypes and omits some of them. The sample records some 110,000 clones, 55% to 70% being singletons. The data were obtained in a study of CD8+ T cells in alopecia areata. Germline CDR1 is SGHVS and CDR2 is FQNEAQ. This CDR3 comprises 12 residues. Trimming removed 5 bases from V and 7 bases from J, with 8 bases in between. The chain uses TRBV7-8 and TRBJ2-2, with D possibly matching TRBD1 (5 bases). This clonotype was obtained from a human donor in good health. Sequencing used CD4+ T cells sorted from blood. The CDR3, as DNA: TGTGCCAGCAGCCCGACAGTCGGGGAGCTGTTTTTT. The encoded protein is CASSPTVGELFF.